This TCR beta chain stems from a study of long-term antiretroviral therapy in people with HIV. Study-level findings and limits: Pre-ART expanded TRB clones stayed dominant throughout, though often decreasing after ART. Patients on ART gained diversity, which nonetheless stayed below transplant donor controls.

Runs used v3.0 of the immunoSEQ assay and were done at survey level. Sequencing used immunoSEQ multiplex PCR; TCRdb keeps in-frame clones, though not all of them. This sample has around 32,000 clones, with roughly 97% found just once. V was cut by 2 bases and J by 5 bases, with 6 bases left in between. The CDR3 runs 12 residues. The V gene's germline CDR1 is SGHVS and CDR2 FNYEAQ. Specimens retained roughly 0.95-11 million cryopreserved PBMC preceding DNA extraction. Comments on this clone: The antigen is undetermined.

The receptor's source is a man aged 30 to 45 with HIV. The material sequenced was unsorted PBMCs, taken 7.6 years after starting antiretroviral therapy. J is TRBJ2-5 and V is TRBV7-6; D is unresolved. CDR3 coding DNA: TGTGCCAGCAGCTTAACGAAGGAGACCCAGTACTTC. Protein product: CASSLTKETQYF. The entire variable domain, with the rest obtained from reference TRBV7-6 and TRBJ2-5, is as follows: GAGVSQSPRYKVTKRGQDVALRCDPISGHVSLYWYRQALGQGPEFLTYFNYEAQQDKSGLPNDRFSAERPEGSISTLTIQRTEQRDSAMYRCASSLTKETQYFGPGTRLLVL.